The 25 T cell receptor beta chains below were found in one sample sequenced in a study of blood T cell repertoires in COVID-19. The assay was immunoSEQ multiplex PCR, and TCRdb's table has in-frame clones only and misses some. The sample contains around 150,000 clones, roughly 84% of which appear only once. Material: peripheral blood. The origin of the receptors is a woman aged 45-60 years in a cohort sampled during active or convalescent COVID-19.

V gene TRBV3-1 (or the pseudogene TRBV3-2) combines with J gene TRBJ2-1; 12 bases agree with TRBD2. Trimming removed 1 base from V and 7 bases from J; junction bases left unmatched: 14. The CDR3 extends over 19 amino acids. Germline assignment: CDR1 LGHDT and CDR2 YNNKEL (reference sequence). This CDR3 is CASSQGIYPTSGGGNEQFF. The DNA for the CDR3 is TGTGCCAGCAGCCAAGGTATCTATCCGACTAGCGGGGGAGGGAATGAGCAGTTCTTC.

This clone occurred once. This chain connects TRBV6-5 to TRBJ1-1; D may be TRBD1 (6 bases). Germline V gene data show CDR1 as MNHEY and CDR2 as SVGAGI. V shed 6 bases and J shed 0 bases, with 11 bases lying between them. The CDR3 runs 14 residues. The CDR3 DNA is TGTGCCAGCAGCCGAGGGACATTGAACACTGAAGCTTTCTTT. Translated: CASSRGTLNTEAFF.

This chain uses TRBV12-5 with TRBJ2-3; D unresolved. V dropped 6 bases and J dropped 3 bases, with 4 bases sitting between them. This CDR3 is built from 11 residues. CDR1 is LGHNT, CDR2 FRNRAP, per germline. The CDR3 DNA sequence: TGTGCTAGTGGCAAAACAGATACGCAGTATTTT. This encodes CASGKTDTQYF.

This rearrangement joins TRBV7-9 to TRBJ2-1; weak D call: TRBD2 (6 bases). CDR1 and CDR2 from the germline V gene are SEHNR and FQNEAQ (reference sequence). The V and J ends lost 5 bases and 12 bases respectively, with 20 bases between them. The length of the CDR3 is 14 residues. In DNA form, the CDR3 reads TGTGCCAGCAGCCTACTCGCGGGGCCCCACGGGCAGTTCTTC. Protein: CASSLLAGPHGQFF. Variable domain in full (rest from reference TRBV7-9 and TRBJ2-1): DTGVSQNPRHKITKRGQNVTFRCDPISEHNRLYWYRQTLGQGPEFLTYFQNEAQLEKSRLLSDRFSAERPKGSFSTLEIQRTEQGDSAMYLCASSLLAGPHGQFFGPGTRLTVL.

CDR3 nucleotides: TGTGCCAGCCTGCTGGGAGGATTAGGTGGAAACACCATATATTTT. Amino acid sequence: CASLLGGLGGNTIYF. The V gene is TRBV2, the J gene TRBJ1-3; D call uncertain. The V end was cut by 8 bases, the J end by 3 bases, with 17 bases between. Germline V CDR1 and CDR2: SNHLY, FYNNEI. The CDR3 consists of 15 residues. The full variable domain, its missing parts supplied by reference TRBV2 and TRBJ1-3, is EPEVTQTPSHQVTQMGQEVILRCVPISNHLYFYWYRQILGQKVEFLVSFYNNEISEKSEIFDDQFSVERPDGSNFTLKIRSTKLEDSAMYFCASLLGGLGGNTIYFGEGSWLTVV.

CDR3 in DNA: TGTGCCACCAGAAGCCGGGACAGGGGGGAGAACACTGAAGCTTTCTTT. Its translation is CATRSRDRGENTEAFF. The gene calls are TRBV3-1 (or the pseudogene TRBV3-2) and TRBJ1-1, with 11 nucleotides matching TRBD1. The CDR3 consists of 16 residues. The junction had 11 bases not matched to a gene; V was cut back by 10 bases and J by 1 base. Germline values: CDR1 LGHDT, CDR2 YNNKEL (reference sequence).

This rearrangement joins TRBV4-1 to TRBJ2-5; TRBD2 matches 8 bases. The germline V gene has CDR1 MGHRA and CDR2 YSYEKL. Trimming took 3 bases from V and 5 from J; bases not matched to a gene: 8. There are 15 residues in the CDR3. CDR3 DNA: TGCGCCAGCAGCCATCTGGGACTAGTAGGGGAGACCCAGTACTTC. Its translation is CASSHLGLVGETQYF.

The rearrangement joins TRBV5-1 to TRBJ2-1, with 9 bases aligning to TRBD1. Trimming at V came to 4 bases and at J to 5 bases, leaving 10 bases not matched to a gene. This CDR3 has 16 residues. Per germline, CDR1 SGHRS and CDR2 YFSETQ. The CDR3 nucleotides are TGCGCCAGCAGCCGAGAAGGACAGGGGAGCAACAATGAGCAGTTCTTC. As protein: CASSREGQGSNNEQFF.

V usage is TRBV24-1 and J usage is TRBJ1-4; no firm D call. The germline V and J ends were trimmed by 3 bases and 6 bases, with 16 bases remaining between them. CDR1 KGHDR and CDR2 SFDVKD come from the germline V gene. This CDR3 region has 16 residues. CDR3 in DNA: TGTGCCACCAGTGATCCCCGGGCCGGGGATTATGAAAAACTGTTTTTT. It translates to CATSDPRAGDYEKLFF.

V and J are TRBV19 and TRBJ1-1; TRBD1 agrees at 12 bases. The CDR3 is 16 residues long. V shed 5 bases and J 6 bases; nucleotides not matched to a gene: 10. Per germline, CDR1 LNHDA and CDR2 SQIVND (reference sequence). CDR3 sequence: CASSSGTGGYGAEAFF. DNA for the CDR3: TGTGCCAGTAGTTCCGGGACAGGGGGCTACGGGGCTGAAGCTTTCTTT.

This clone turned up a few times. The chain links TRBV11-1 to TRBJ2-1; 10 bases line up with TRBD1. Germline V CDR1 and CDR2: SGHAT, FQDESV (reference sequence). J gave up 7 bases and V 4 bases, and 10 bases lay outside the gene matches. This CDR3 comprises 16 residues. The CDR3 reads CASSSSGTGAENEQFF. The CDR3 region has the DNA TGTGCCAGCAGCTCCTCCGGGACAGGGGCGGAGAATGAGCAGTTCTTC.

The chain links TRBV5-6 to TRBJ2-6, with D perhaps TRBD2 (5 bases). Trimming took off 1 base at V and 0 bases at J, with 11 bases between the two ends. Germline loops: CDR1 SGHDT, CDR2 YYEEEE. This CDR3 spans 17 amino acids. CDR3 DNA sequence: TGTGCCAGCAGCTTGTTTGGAGGTACCTCTGGGGCCAACGTCCTGACTTTC. Translated, it gives CASSLFGGTSGANVLTF.

V usage is TRBV7-9 and J usage is TRBJ1-5; possibly TRBD1 for D (6 bases). Germline loops: CDR1 SEHNR, CDR2 FQNEAQ (reference sequence). V was trimmed by 10 bases and J by 3 bases, leaving 16 bases between them. CDR3 length: 14 residues. The CDR3 loop is CATTTGDYNQPQHF. CDR3 in DNA: TGTGCCACTACGACAGGCGATTACAATCAGCCCCAGCATTTT.

The chain is built from TRBV12-5 and TRBJ1-5; 9 bases are a match to TRBD1. CDR3 length: 16 residues. Per the germline V gene, CDR1 is LGHNT and CDR2 is FRNRAP. J lost 0 bases, V lost 6 bases, and 6 bases had no gene match. This CDR3 reads CASGRDRVFSNQPQHF. CDR3 coding DNA: TGTGCTAGTGGCCGGGACAGGGTTTTTAGCAATCAGCCCCAGCATTTT. Combining the CDR3 with reference TRBV12-5 and TRBJ1-5 gives the whole variable domain DARVTQTPRHKVTEMGQEVTMRCQPILGHNTVFWYRQTMMQGLELLAYFRNRAPLDDSGMPKDRFSAEMPDATLATLKIQPSEPRDSAVYFCASGRDRVFSNQPQHFGDGTRLSIL.

The chain joins TRBV3-1 (or the pseudogene TRBV3-2) to TRBJ2-5; TRBD1 agrees at 8 bases. Trimming cost V 2 bases and J 6 bases; bases outside gene matches: 8. Per germline, CDR1 LGHDT and CDR2 YNNKEL (reference sequence). This CDR3 comprises 15 residues. CDR3 in amino acids: CASSQSDRGPKTQYF. CDR3 DNA sequence: TGTGCCAGCAGCCAAAGTGACAGGGGTCCTAAGACCCAGTACTTC.

The chain couples TRBV7-6 to TRBJ2-1, with TRBD2 matching over 10 bases. The trim removed 1 base at V and 6 bases at J, leaving 12 bases unmatched. There are 18 residues in the CDR3. Germline CDR1 reads SGHVS; CDR2 reads FNYEAQ. Here the CDR3 reads CASSLDPRRAGGLNEQFF. CDR3 DNA sequence: TGTGCCAGCAGCTTAGACCCGCGAAGAGCGGGGGGGCTCAATGAGCAGTTCTTC.

The chain carries TRBV7-8 and TRBJ2-2; no firm D call. Between the trimmed V and J ends, which lost 7 bases and 0 bases, there was a span of 15 bases. Germline-derived CDR1 and CDR2 are SGHVS and FQNEAQ. This CDR3 is built from 16 residues. Written as DNA, the CDR3 is TGTGCCAGCAACCTGAACTTCTCACCGAACACCGGGGAGCTGTTTTTT. Protein product: CASNLNFSPNTGELFF. The full variable domain, in which reference TRBV7-8 and TRBJ2-2 provide the parts outside the CDR3, is GAGVSQSPRYKVAKRGQDVALRCDPISGHVSLFWYQQALGQGPEFLTYFQNEAQLDKSGLPSDRFFAERPEGSVSTLKIQRTQQEDSAVYLCASNLNFSPNTGELFFGEGSRLTVL.

The CDR3 spells CATTGNTEAFF. The CDR3 region has the DNA TGTGCCACCACGGGGAACACTGAAGCTTTCTTT. The genes are TRBV15 and TRBJ1-1; D gene uncertain. Trimming pared 7 bases from V and 1 base from J, leaving 4 bases between. Germline CDR1 is LNHNV and CDR2 is YYDKDF (reference sequence). The CDR3 spans 11 residues.

V and J are TRBV29-1 and TRBJ2-3, with TRBD2 matching over 11 bases. This CDR3 comprises 15 residues. With V trimmed by 7 bases and J by 2 bases, 8 bases remained unmatched. Germline CDR1 SQVTM, CDR2 ANQGSEA. CDR3 bases: TGCAGCGCTCGACTAGCGGGGTATTCCACAGATACGCAGTATTTT. This translates into CSARLAGYSTDTQYF.

The chain carries TRBV6-1 and TRBJ1-1; D gene ambiguous. The CDR3 runs 14 residues. Germline CDR1 MNHNS, CDR2 SASEGT. Deletions cut 3 bases from V and 1 base from J, with 9 bases between. In nucleotides, the CDR3 is TGTGCCAGCAGTGAGCGGCGGAAGAACACTGAAGCTTTCTTT. Its protein product is CASSERRKNTEAFF.

A few counts support this clone. The rearrangement links TRBV6-5 to TRBJ1-1, with D possibly TRBD1 on 5 matching bases. Trimming cost V 6 bases and J 1 base, with 9 bases left between them. Germline V CDR1 and CDR2: MNHEY, SVGAGI. The CDR3 has 13 amino acids. CDR3 in DNA: TGTGCCAGCAGCCGCGGGGGGAACACTGAAGCTTTCTTT. Encoded protein: CASSRGGNTEAFF.

V is TRBV18 and J is TRBJ1-4; D ambiguous. Germline lookup yields CDR1 KGHSH and CDR2 LQKENI. The CDR3 covers 13 residues. The V end was cut by 0 bases, the J end by 8 bases, with 7 bases between. CDR3 protein: CASSPPTGEKLFF. Written as DNA, the CDR3 is TGTGCCAGCTCACCACCCACGGGAGAAAAACTGTTTTTT.

Of note for this clone: Other DNA sequences in the same sample also yield this CDR3. This chain joins TRBV2 and TRBJ1-6; 8 positions agree with TRBD1. There are 15 residues in the CDR3. V shed 0 bases, J shed 6 bases, and the junction held 1 base outside the gene matches. Germline CDR1 SNHLY, CDR2 FYNNEI. The DNA for the CDR3 is TGTGCCAGCAGTGAAGCTGGGACAGGTAATTCACCCCTCCACTTT. Translation gives CASSEAGTGNSPLHF.

The chain carries TRBV19 and TRBJ1-5, with TRBD1 matching 8 bases. Germline-derived CDR1 and CDR2 are LNHDA and SQIVND (reference sequence). The V gene end was trimmed by 6 bases and the J gene end by 3 bases; junction bases not matched to a gene: 4. The CDR3 is 14 amino acids. In DNA form, the CDR3 reads TGTGCCAGTAGGCCGGGACAGGTCAATCAGCCCCAGCATTTT. Protein product: CASRPGQVNQPQHF.

The rearrangement links TRBV5-1 to TRBJ1-1, with D tentatively TRBD1 (6 bases). The CDR3 spans 12 residues. Trimming removed 6 bases from V and 1 base from J, with 7 bases in between. Germline V CDR1 and CDR2: SGHRS, YFSETQ. Here the CDR3 reads CASKQGNTEAFF. In DNA form, the CDR3 reads TGCGCCAGCAAACAGGGGAACACTGAAGCTTTCTTT.